This TCR beta chain was obtained from a study of T-cell memory formation after mild COVID-19 (dated by TCRdb to the early 2020s). Looking at the study overall: TCR sequence clusters from the two donors were found to be largely donor specific. The cohort was made up of two young adult volunteers, one female and one male, who were previously healthy. In two donors, T-cell clones that expanded and contracted after mild COVID-19 were followed by sequencing TCRalpha and TCRbeta repertoires longitudinally.

The paper as a whole reports these results and caveats: The study covered only a couple of mild cases, and larger cohorts including severe cases with pre-infection samples were considered necessary. Balanced CD4/CD8 phenotypes were observed for clones contracting from day 15 to 85, whereas a bias towards CD4+ was observed for a second wave of clones expanding from day 15 to 37. Some responding clones were detected in pre-infection memory, which suggested that pre-existing cross-reactive memory T cells had joined the SARS-CoV-2 response. The second-wave clones that peaked on day 37 were not confirmed to be SARS-CoV-2 specific. Contracting CD4+ clones were located mainly in the CM and EM memory subsets, whereas CD8+ clones were found to be enriched in EMRA.

This clonotype was seen many times. Its specific antigen is unknown. It has no much larger one-base neighbor in the sample; base qualities were not kept. The data were produced on an Illumina NovaSeq 6000. TCRalpha and TCRbeta cDNA libraries were constructed by 5'RACE with constant-segment primers, with sample barcodes and unique molecular identifiers being introduced. RNA was extracted from every sample with Trizol reagent. Library amplification was performed in two PCR steps, and a second sample barcode and Illumina TruSeq adapters were introduced in the second step. Sequencing of libraries was performed on an Illumina NovaSeq with 2 x 150 bp paired-end reads. In the paper's pipeline: The reads were demultiplexed and collapsed into UMI-guided consensus sequences using migec v1.2.7. Using mixcr v2.1.11, UMI consensuses were aligned to TRA and TRB V and J templates and then assembled into clonotypes. A clonotype was counted as expanded or contracted only if both edgeR and NoisET called the change significant, with noise models trained on biological replicates. For edgeR calls, a false discovery rate-adjusted p below 0.01 and a log2 fold-change threshold of 1 were applied. PCA with hierarchical clustering of max-normalized trajectories of the 1000 most abundant clonotypes was used as exploratory dynamics analysis. Separately sequenced CD4+ and CD8+ repertoires were used to assign the CD4 or CD8 phenotype of responding clones. TCRdb redid the processing of the public reads, applying fastp at Q25 and MiXCR, and retained in-frame beta chains. Rows are combined by CDR3 protein, so each entry shows the most common genes and DNA. None of the V and J calls come from the authors' own analysis; TCRdb made them. Counted in this sample were under 350,000 distinct CDR3 sequences; around 16% of them appeared once. 23% of the sample is taken by the ten largest.

CDR1 and CDR2, per the germline V gene, are SGHRS and YFSETQ. V is cut back by 0 bases and J by 5 bases, with 3 bases in the junction unmatched. Its CDR3 holds 16 amino acids, cysteine through phenylalanine. Of all the DNA, just the CDR3 is kept, 48 bases in frame from base 1. Ficoll-Paque density gradient centrifugation was the method used to isolate PBMCs. The receptor was derived from a man aged 18 to 35 who had mild COVID-19 (a few samples of this study predate the infection). The sample titles of this study are shuffled in the database, so cell type and time point are left out; the donor was told from shared clones. Sequencing used PBMCs or a T cell subset sorted from them (not recorded which). The chain employs TRBV5-1 and TRBJ2-1, with 12 bases aligning to TRBD2. The CDR3 region has the sequence CASSLGPSGGDNEQFF. In nucleotides, the sequence is TGCGCCAGCAGCTTGGGTCCTAGCGGGGGGGACAATGAGCAGTTCTTC.